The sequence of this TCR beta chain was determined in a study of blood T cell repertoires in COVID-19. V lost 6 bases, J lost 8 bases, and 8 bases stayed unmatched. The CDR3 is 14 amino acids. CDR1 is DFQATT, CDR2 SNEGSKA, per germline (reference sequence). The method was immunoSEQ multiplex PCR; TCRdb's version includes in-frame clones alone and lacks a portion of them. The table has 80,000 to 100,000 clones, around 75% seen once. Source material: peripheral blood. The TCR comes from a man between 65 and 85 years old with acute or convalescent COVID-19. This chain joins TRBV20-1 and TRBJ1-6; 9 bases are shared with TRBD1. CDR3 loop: CSASTGGIDSPLHF. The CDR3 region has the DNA TGCAGTGCCAGTACAGGGGGCATTGATTCACCCCTCCACTTT.